This T cell receptor beta chain was observed in a study of cytomegalovirus exposure and HLA in healthy donors. Study background: Later analysis reported that the approximately 120 validation repertoires shared the platform of the roughly 700 first-cohort repertoires. Study-wide results and limits: It was approximately 170 TCR beta chains that were listed as cytomegalovirus-associated. Most observed TCR sequences were rare, whereas some public TCRs were detected in many donors.

For this clone: What it binds is unknown.

The repertoire was sequenced with immunoSEQ multiplex PCR; TCRdb's copy has only in-frame clones and lacks some. The sample contains approximately 81,000 clones, 85% to 95% of which appear only once. The receptor's source is a man younger than 35 in good health and CMV-seronegative. Material for sequencing was PBMCs.

For the CDR3, the DNA is TGTGCCAGCAGGACTCCTGGGGCAGGGTACGAGCAGTACTTC. This gives the protein CASRTPGAGYEQYF. The chain combines TRBV27 with TRBJ2-7, with D possibly being TRBD1 (5 bases). The CDR3 spans 14 residues. V was clipped by 6 bases and J by 4 bases, with 16 bases between them. From germline, CDR1 is MNHEY and CDR2 SMNVEV (reference sequence).